The present entry profiles one TCR beta chain with its context. This record comes from a study of control samples from healthy donors and cancer patients. The V and J ends lost 7 bases and 9 bases respectively, with 10 bases between them. The CDR3 contains 12 residues. Germline CDR1 is SGHAT and CDR2 is FQNNGV. Clones were read by immunoSEQ multiplex PCR, and TCRdb kept only the in-frame ones, dropping some. The sample contains about 160,000 clones, nearly 96% of which appear only once. The sequencing input was blood. This TCR was sampled from a woman aged 25-40 years in good health. The chain couples TRBV11-2 to TRBJ1-6; the D is unclear. CDR3 region: CASNIFGSPLHF. CDR3 bases: TGTGCCAGCAATATTTTTGGTTCACCCCTCCACTTT. Filled out from reference TRBV11-2 and TRBJ1-6, the complete variable domain reads EAGVAQSPRYKIIEKRQSVAFWCNPISGHATLYWYQQILGQGPKLLIQFQNNGVVDDSQLPKDRFSAERLKGVDSTLKIQPAKLEDSAVYLCASNIFGSPLHFGNGTRLTVT.